The sample holds a few counts of the clone carrying this T cell receptor (beta chain). Its antigen is not identified. cDNA libraries for TCR alpha and TCR beta, carrying sample barcodes and UMIs, came from 5'RACE with constant-segment primers. MiXCR was run by TCRdb on the 5' RACE reads, yielding one entry per CDR3 protein. Here the sample spans approximately 400,000 distinct CDR3 sequences, roughly 24% being singletons. The entry originates in a study of T-cell memory formation after mild COVID-19. With V trimmed by 8 bases and J by 1 base, 15 bases remained unmatched. This CDR3 is built from 17 residues. Looked up from germline, CDR1 is MNHNS and CDR2 is SASEGT. Study conclusions and caveats: Contracting CD4+ clones lay largely in CM and EM, with CD8+ ones residing in EMRA.

This clonotype originated in an adult woman who had mild COVID-19 (a few samples of this study predate the infection). Cell type and time point are not known. The chain employs TRBV6-1 and TRBJ2-3, with 7 bases aligning to TRBD2. The material sequenced was PBMCs or a T cell subset sorted from them (not recorded which). This CDR3 is CASGGGGVTVRTDTQYF. Written as DNA, the CDR3 is TGTGCCAGCGGTGGGGGGGGAGTGACGGTACGCACAGATACGCAGTATTTT.